Listed below are T cell receptor beta chains from one sample, sequenced in a study of cytomegalovirus exposure and HLA in healthy donors. TCRdb keeps only in-frame clones here, not all; method: immunoSEQ multiplex PCR. The table includes about 190,000 clones, about 87% detected once. Sequenced sample: PBMCs. The receptors originated from a man aged 30 to 45 in good health and CMV-seronegative. CDR3s include the opening cysteine and the closing phenylalanine or tryptophan. The D gene is left open where the match is weak. Size is omitted from some rows. Given values are once, few, many or a class for expanded clones.

TGTGCCAGCAGCTTAACGCGGGCCCGTCCCTACGAGCAGTACTTC | CASSLTRARPYEQYF | . | TRBJ2-7 | TRBV7-8 | .
TGTGCCAGCAGCCGAACCTTTGCGGGGGCACTTAATTACGAGCAGTACTTC | CASSRTFAGALNYEQYF | . | TRBJ2-7 | TRBV4-2 | .
TGTGCCAGCAGGCCGGCAGGGGGCACGGATTCACCCCTCCACTTT | CASRPAGGTDSPLHF | TRBD1 | TRBJ1-6 | TRBV6-6 | .
TGTGCCAGCAGTGGGTACCCCCGGACAGGGGCTGAAGCTTTCTTT | CASSGYPRTGAEAFF | TRBD1 | TRBJ1-1 | TRBV28 | .
TGTGCCACCAGCGTCGGCGGGTTCTCCTACGAGCAGTACTTC | CATSVGGFSYEQYF | . | TRBJ2-7 | TRBV15 | .
TGTGCCAGCAGCGGCTATGGGAGGGTCTCCTACGAGCAGTACTTC | CASSGYGRVSYEQYF | TRBD2 | TRBJ2-7 | TRBV5-6 | .
TGTGCCAGCAGCCTAAGGACTAGCAGCTCCTACAATGAGCAGTTCTTC | CASSLRTSSSYNEQFF | TRBD2 | TRBJ2-1 | TRBV11-2 | .
TGTGCCAGCAGCTTCTACCCGCCAGGACAGAACGAGCAGTACTTC | CASSFYPPGQNEQYF | . | TRBJ2-7 | TRBV7-2 | .
TGTGCCAGCAGCCCAACCCGAGAGTCGGATACGCAGTATTTT | CASSPTRESDTQYF | . | TRBJ2-3 | TRBV7-9 | once
TGTGCCAACCCTGACAGGCTAGACACCGGGGAGCTGTTTTTT | CANPDRLDTGELFF | . | TRBJ2-2 | TRBV7-9 | .